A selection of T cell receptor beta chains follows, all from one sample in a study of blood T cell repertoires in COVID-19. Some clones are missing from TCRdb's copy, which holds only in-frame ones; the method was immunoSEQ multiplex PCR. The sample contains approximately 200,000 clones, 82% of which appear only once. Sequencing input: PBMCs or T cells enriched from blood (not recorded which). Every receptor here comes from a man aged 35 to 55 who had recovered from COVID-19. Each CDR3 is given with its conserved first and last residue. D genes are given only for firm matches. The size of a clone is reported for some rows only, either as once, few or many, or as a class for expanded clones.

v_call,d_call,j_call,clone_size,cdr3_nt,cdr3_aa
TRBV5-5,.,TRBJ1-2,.,TGTGCCAGCAGAAAGGACAGCGACTATGGCTACACCTTC,CASRKDSDYGYTF
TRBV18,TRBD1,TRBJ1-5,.,TGTGCCAGCTCCCAACACCTCCCCGGGACAGGGGGTTATAGCAATCAGCCCCAGCATTTT,CASSQHLPGTGGYSNQPQHF
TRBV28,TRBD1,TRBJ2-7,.,TGTGCCAGCAGTCCGGGGACAGCTCAGTCCTACGAGCAGTACTTC,CASSPGTAQSYEQYF
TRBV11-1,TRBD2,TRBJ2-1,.,TGTGCCAGCAGCGTCGGACTAGCGGGAGGTATTGAGCAGTTCTTC,CASSVGLAGGIEQFF
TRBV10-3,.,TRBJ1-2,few,TGTGCCATCAGAAACACCGCAGGGGACTATGGCTACACCTTC,CAIRNTAGDYGYTF
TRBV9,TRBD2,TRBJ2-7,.,TGTGCCAGCAGCGCGACGGGAGGGGCGGAACTTTACGAGCAGTACTTC,CASSATGGAELYEQYF
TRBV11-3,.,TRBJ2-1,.,TGTGCCAGCAGCCTCGAGGGAACGAATGAGCAGTTCTTC,CASSLEGTNEQFF
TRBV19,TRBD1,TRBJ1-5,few,TGTGCCAGTAGTATAGTTCCCAACCGACAGGGGTACAATCAGCCCCAGCATTTT,CASSIVPNRQGYNQPQHF
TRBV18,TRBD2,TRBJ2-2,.,TGTGCCAGCTCACCAAGTTTGAGGACTAGCAATAATGGGGAGCTGTTTTTT,CASSPSLRTSNNGELFF
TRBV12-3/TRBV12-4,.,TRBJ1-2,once,TGTGCCAGCAGTTTTGGAGGGGATGGCTACACCTTC,CASSFGGDGYTF
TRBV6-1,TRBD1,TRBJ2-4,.,TGTGCCAGCAGTGACCAGGGACAGGGTAAAAACATTCAGTACTTC,CASSDQGQGKNIQYF
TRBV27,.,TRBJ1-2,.,TGTGCCAGCAGTTTATCCGTCCCAGGGGCCTATGGCTACACCTTC,CASSLSVPGAYGYTF
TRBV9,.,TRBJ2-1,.,TGTGCCAGCACCGCCTACGGGAGTTACAATGAGCAGTTCTTC,CASTAYGSYNEQFF
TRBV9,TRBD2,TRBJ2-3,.,TGTGCCAGCAGCGTAGGGACTAGCGGAGATACGCAGTATTTT,CASSVGTSGDTQYF
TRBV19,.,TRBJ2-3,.,TGTGCCAGTAGTTCAGGGGTCAGCACAGATACGCAGTATTTT,CASSSGVSTDTQYF
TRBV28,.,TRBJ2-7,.,TGTGCCAGCAGTTTATCAGGGTTGGGGGAGCAGTACTTC,CASSLSGLGEQYF
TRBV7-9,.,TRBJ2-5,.,TGTGCCAGCAGCTTTCTACCGAGGTACCAAGAGACCCAGTACTTC,CASSFLPRYQETQYF
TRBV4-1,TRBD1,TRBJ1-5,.,TGCGCCAGCAGCCAAGCCCCGGGACAGGGGATTCAGTATTCTAGCAATCAGCCCCAGCATTTT,CASSQAPGQGIQYSSNQPQHF
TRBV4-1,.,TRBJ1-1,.,TGCGCCAGCAGCCGCGGCACTGAAGCTTTCTTT,CASSRGTEAFF
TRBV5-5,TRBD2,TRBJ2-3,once,TGTGCCAGCAGCTTGTTGGGACTAGCGGGAGTTGGGGATACGCAGTATTTT,CASSLLGLAGVGDTQYF
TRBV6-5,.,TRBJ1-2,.,TGTGCCAGCAGCCTCACACAAAACTATGGCTACACCTTC,CASSLTQNYGYTF
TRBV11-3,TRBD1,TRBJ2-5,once,TGTGCCAGCAGCTTCGGGACAGGAGAGACCCAGTACTTC,CASSFGTGETQYF
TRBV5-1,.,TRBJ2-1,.,TGCGCCAGCAGTAACGCGGGACCATACAATGAGCAGTTCTTC,CASSNAGPYNEQFF
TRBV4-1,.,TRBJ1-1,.,TGCGCCAGCAGCCCAGTAAGCGGTTCTGAAGCTTTCTTT,CASSPVSGSEAFF
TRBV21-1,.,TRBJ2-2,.,TGTGCCAGCAGCCAGGGGGACAGGGCCAGGGAGCTGTTTTTT,CASSQGDRARELFF
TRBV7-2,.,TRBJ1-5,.,TGTGCCAGCAGCTTATCGGGGGTGGGCAATCAGCCCCAGCATTTT,CASSLSGVGNQPQHF
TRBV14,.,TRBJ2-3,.,TGTGCCAGCAGCCAAGATCTGGGTCGGGGGAGACGCGCAGATACGCAGTATTTT,CASSQDLGRGRRADTQYF
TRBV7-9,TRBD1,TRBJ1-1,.,TGTGCCAGCAGACCCTTACAGGGGACGAACACTGAAGCTTTCTTT,CASRPLQGTNTEAFF
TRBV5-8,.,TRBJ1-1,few,TGTGCCAGCAGCCCCAGGACGGGACTACGAAACACTGAAGCTTTCTTT,CASSPRTGLRNTEAFF
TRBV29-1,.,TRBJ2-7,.,TGCAGCGTTGGGCAATACTCCTACGAGCAGTACTTC,CSVGQYSYEQYF
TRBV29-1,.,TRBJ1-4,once,TGCAGCGTTGGCAGGGCCAATGAAAAACTGTTTTTT,CSVGRANEKLFF
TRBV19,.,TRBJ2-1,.,TGTGCCAGTAGCTTCCTGGGAGGCACCTACAATGAGCAGTTCTTC,CASSFLGGTYNEQFF
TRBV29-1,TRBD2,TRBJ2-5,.,TGCAGCGTTGGTCATAGCGGGGGTGGTATAGAGACCCAGTACTTC,CSVGHSGGGIETQYF